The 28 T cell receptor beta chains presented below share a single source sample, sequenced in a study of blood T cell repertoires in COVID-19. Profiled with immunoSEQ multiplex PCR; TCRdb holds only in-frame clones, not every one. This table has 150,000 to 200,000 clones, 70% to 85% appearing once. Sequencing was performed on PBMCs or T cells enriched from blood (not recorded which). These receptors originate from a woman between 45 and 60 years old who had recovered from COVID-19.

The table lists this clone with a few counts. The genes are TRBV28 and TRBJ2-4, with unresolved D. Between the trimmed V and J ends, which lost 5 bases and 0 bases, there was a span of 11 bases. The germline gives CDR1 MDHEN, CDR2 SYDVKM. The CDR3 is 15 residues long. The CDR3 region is CASSLTRLAKNIQYF. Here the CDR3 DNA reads TGTGCCAGCAGTCTGACAAGGCTAGCCAAAAACATTCAGTACTTC.

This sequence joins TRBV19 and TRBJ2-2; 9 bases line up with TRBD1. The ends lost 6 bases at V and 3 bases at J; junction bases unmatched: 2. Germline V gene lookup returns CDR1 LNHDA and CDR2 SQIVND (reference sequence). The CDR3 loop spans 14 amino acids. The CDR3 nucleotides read TGTGCCAGTAGCCGACAGGGGGACACCGGGGAGCTGTTTTTT. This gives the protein CASSRQGDTGELFF.

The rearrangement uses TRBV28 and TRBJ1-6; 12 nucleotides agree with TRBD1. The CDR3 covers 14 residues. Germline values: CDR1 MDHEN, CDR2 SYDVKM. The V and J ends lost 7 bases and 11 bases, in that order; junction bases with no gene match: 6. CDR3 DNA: TGTGCCAGCATAGACGGGACAGGGGGCCCACCCCTCCACTTT. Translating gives CASIDGTGGPPLHF.

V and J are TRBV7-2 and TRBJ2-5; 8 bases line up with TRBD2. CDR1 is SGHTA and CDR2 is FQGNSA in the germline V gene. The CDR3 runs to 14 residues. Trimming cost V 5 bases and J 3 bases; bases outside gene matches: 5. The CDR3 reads CASSRGGAKETQYF. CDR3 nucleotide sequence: TGTGCCAGCAGCCGGGGGGGCGCCAAAGAGACCCAGTACTTC.

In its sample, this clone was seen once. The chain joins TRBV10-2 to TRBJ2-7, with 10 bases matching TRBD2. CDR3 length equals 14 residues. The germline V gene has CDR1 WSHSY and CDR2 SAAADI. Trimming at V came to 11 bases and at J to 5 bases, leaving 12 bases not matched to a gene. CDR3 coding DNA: TGCGCCTCAAAACCGGGACTAGCGTATGACGAGCAGTACTTC. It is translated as CASKPGLAYDEQYF.

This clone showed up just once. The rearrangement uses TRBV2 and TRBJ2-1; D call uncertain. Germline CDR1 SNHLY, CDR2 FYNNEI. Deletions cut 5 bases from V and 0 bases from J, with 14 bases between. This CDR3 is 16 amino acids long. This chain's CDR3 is CASSPARQSSYNEQFF. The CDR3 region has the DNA TGTGCCAGCAGTCCTGCTAGGCAGAGCTCCTACAATGAGCAGTTCTTC. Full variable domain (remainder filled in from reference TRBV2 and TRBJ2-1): EPEVTQTPSHQVTQMGQEVILRCVPISNHLYFYWYRQILGQKVEFLVSFYNNEISEKSEIFDDQFSVERPDGSNFTLKIRSTKLEDSAMYFCASSPARQSSYNEQFFGPGTRLTVL.

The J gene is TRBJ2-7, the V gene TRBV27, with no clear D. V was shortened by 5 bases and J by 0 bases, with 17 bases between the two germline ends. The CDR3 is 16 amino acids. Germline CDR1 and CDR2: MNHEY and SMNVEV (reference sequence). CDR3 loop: CASSLRSSVSSYEQYF. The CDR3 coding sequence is TGTGCCAGCAGTCTAAGAAGCTCGGTAAGCTCCTACGAGCAGTACTTC.

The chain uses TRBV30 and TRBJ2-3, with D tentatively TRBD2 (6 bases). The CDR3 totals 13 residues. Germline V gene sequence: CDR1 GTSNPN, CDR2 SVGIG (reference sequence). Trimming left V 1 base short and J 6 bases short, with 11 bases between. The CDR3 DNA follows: TGTGCCTGGAGTGCCCGACTAGGGGATACGCAGTATTTT. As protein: CAWSARLGDTQYF.

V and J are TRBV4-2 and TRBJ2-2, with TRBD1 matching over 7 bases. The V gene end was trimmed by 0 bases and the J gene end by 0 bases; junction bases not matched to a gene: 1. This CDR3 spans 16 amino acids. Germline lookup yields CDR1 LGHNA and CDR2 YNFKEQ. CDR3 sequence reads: CASSQEQGSNTGELFF. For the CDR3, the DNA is TGTGCCAGCAGCCAAGAACAGGGGTCGAACACCGGGGAGCTGTTTTTT.

The CDR3: CASSIGTGSSPLHF. CDR3 in DNA: TGTGCCAGCAGCATTGGGACAGGGAGTTCACCCCTCCACTTT. The chain is built from TRBV7-2 and TRBJ1-6; TRBD1 agrees at 9 bases. The V segment lost 5 bases and the J segment 9 bases; nucleotides outside the gene matches: 5. The CDR3 contains 14 residues. The germline V gene has CDR1 SGHTA and CDR2 FQGNSA.

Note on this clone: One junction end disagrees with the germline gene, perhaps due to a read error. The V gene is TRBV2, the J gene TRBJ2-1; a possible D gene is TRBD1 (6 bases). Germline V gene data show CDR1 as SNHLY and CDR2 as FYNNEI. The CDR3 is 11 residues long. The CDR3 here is CASLMDRGGLF. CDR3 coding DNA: TGTGCCAGCCTGATGGACAGAGGCGGGCTCTTC.

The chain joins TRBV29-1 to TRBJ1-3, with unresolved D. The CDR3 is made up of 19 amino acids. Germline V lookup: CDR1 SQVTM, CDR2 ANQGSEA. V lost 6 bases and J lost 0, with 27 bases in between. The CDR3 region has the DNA TGCAGCGTACCCCCTACTATAAAAAAAGCACAAAGCTCTGGAAACACCATATATTTT. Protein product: CSVPPTIKKAQSSGNTIYF.

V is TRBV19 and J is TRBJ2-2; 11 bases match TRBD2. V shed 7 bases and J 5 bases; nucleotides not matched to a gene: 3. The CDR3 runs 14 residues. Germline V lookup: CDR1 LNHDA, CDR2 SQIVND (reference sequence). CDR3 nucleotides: TGTGCCAGTAAGACTAGCGGGACTACCGGGGAGCTGTTTTTT. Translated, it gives CASKTSGTTGELFF.

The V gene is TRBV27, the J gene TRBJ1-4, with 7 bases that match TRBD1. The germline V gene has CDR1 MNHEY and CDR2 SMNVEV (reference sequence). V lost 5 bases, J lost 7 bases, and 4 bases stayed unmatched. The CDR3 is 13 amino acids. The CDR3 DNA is TGTGCCAGCAGTGACAGGGAAGGTGAAAAACTGTTTTTT. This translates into CASSDREGEKLFF. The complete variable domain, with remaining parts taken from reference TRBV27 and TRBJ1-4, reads EAQVTQNPRYLITVTGKKLTVTCSQNMNHEYMSWYRQDPGLGLRQIYYSMNVEVTDKGDVPEGYKVSRKEKRNFPLILESPSPNQTSLYFCASSDREGEKLFFGSGTQLSVL.

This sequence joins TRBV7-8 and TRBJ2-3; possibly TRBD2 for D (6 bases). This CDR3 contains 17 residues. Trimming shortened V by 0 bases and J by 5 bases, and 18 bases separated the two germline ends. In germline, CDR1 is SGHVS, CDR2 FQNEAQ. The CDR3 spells CASSLASGVIGRDTQYF. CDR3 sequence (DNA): TGTGCCAGCAGCTTAGCGTCGGGAGTAATCGGAAGAGATACGCAGTATTTT.

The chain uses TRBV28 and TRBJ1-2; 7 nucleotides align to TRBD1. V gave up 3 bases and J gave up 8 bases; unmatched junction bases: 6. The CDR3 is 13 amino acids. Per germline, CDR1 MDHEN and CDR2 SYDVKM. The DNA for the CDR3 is TGTGCCAGCAGTTTGAGAGGGGGCTTGGGCTACACCTTC. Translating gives CASSLRGGLGYTF.

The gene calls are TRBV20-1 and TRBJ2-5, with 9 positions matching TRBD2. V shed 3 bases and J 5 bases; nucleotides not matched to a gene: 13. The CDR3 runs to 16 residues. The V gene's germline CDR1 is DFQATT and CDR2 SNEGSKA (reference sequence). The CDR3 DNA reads TGCAGTGCTAGTCGAGGTCTAGCGGGATCCGGTGAGACCCAGTACTTC. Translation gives CSASRGLAGSGETQYF.

CDR3 amino acids: CASSLRAGEQFF. The CDR3 region has the DNA TGTGCCAGCAGTTTAAGAGCGGGCGAGCAGTTCTTC. The genes are TRBV12-3 or TRBV12-4 and TRBJ2-1, with a weak D call TRBD2 (6 bases). V was clipped by 2 bases and J by 10 bases, with 9 bases between them. The CDR3 is made up of 12 amino acids.

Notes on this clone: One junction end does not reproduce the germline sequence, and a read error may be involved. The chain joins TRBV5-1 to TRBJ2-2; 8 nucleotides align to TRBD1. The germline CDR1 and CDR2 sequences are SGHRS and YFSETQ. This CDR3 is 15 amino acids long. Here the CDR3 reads CASSPQGANTGELFF. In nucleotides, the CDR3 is TGCGCCAGCAGCCCCCAGGGGGCGAATACCGGGGAGCTGTTTTTT.

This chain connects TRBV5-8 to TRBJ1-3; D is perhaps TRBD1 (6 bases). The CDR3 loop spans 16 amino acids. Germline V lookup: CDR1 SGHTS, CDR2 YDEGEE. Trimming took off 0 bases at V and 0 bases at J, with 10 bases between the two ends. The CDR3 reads CASSLVGGTSGNTIYF. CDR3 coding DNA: TGTGCCAGCAGCTTGGTAGGGGGTACCTCTGGAAACACCATATATTTT.

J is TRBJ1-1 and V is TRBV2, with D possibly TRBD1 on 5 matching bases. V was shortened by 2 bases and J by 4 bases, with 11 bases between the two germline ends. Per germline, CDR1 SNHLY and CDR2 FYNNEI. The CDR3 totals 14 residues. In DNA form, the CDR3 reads TGTGCCAGCAGTGAAAACGGGGGAATCACTGAAGCTTTCTTT. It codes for CASSENGGITEAFF.

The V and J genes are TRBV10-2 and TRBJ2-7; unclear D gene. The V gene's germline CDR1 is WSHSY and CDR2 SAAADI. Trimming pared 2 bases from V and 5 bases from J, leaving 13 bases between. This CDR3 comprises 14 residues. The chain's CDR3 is CASSEALIINEQYF. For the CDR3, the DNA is TGCGCCAGCAGTGAGGCCCTAATCATAAACGAGCAGTACTTC.

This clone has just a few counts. The chain's CDR3 is CASSSDRGVGEQYF. In DNA, the CDR3 is TGTGCCAGCAGCTCTGACAGGGGAGTTGGCGAGCAGTACTTC. V gene TRBV6-5 combines with J gene TRBJ2-7; 8 positions agree with TRBD1. Germline V lookup: CDR1 MNHEY, CDR2 SVGAGI. J gave up 6 bases and V 6 bases, and 10 bases lay outside the gene matches. This CDR3 is built from 14 residues.

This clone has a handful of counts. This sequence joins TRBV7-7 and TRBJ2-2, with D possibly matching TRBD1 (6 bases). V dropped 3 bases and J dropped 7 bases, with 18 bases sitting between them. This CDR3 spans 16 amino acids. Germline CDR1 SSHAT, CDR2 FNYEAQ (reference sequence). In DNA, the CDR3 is TGTGCCAGCAGCTTCTTTGGCCAGGGGATCGGCGGGGAGCTGTTTTTT. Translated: CASSFFGQGIGGELFF.

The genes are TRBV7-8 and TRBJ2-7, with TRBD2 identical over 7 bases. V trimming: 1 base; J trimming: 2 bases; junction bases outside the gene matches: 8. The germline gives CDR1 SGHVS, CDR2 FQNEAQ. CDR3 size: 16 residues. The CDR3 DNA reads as TGTGCCAGCAGCTTAGTGCGCGGGAGTGGGACCTACGAGCAGTACTTC. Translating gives CASSLVRGSGTYEQYF.

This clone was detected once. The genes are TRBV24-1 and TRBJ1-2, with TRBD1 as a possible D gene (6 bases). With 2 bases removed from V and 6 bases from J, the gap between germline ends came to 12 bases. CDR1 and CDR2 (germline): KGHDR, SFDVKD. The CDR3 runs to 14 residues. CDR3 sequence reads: CATSDYAGVDGYTF. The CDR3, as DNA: TGTGCCACCAGTGATTATGCAGGGGTAGATGGCTACACCTTC.

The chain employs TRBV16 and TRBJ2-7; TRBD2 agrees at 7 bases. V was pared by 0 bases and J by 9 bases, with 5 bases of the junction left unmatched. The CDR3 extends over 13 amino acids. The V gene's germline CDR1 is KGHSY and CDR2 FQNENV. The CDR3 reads CASSQSAGVRQYF. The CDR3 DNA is TGTGCCAGCAGCCAATCTGCGGGAGTGAGGCAGTACTTC.

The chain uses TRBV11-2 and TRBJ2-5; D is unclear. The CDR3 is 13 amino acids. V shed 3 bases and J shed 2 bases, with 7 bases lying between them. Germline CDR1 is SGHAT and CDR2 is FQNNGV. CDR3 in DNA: TGTGCCAGCAGCTTCGAGGTTCAAGAGACCCAGTACTTC. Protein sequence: CASSFEVQETQYF.